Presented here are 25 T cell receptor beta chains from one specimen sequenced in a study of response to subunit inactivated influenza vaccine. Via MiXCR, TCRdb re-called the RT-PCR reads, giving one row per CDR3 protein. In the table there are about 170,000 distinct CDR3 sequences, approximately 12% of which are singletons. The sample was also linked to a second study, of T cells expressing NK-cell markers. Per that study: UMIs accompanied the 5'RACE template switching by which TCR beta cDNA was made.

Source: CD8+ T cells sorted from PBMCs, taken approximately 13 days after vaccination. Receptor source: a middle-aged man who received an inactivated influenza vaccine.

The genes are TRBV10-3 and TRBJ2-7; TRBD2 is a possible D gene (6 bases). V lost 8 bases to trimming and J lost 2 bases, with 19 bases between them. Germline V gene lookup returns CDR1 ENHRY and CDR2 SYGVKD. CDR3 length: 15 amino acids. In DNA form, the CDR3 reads TGTGCCATCCTCGCCGAGAGCGGGTTTCCCTACGAGCAGTACTTC. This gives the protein CAILAESGFPYEQYF.

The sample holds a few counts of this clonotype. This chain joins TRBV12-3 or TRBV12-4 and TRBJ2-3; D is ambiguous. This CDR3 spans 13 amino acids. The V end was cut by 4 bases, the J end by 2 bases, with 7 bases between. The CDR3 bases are TGTGCCAGCAGTTGGGCCAACACAGATACGCAGTATTTT. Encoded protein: CASSWANTDTQYF.

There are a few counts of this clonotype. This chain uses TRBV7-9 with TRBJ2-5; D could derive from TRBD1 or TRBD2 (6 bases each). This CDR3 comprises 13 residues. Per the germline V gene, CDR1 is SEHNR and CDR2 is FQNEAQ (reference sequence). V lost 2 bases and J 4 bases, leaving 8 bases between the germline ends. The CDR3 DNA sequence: TGTGCCAGCAGCTTATGGGGGGCAGAGACCCAGTACTTC. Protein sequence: CASSLWGAETQYF. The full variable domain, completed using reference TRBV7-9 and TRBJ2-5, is DTGVSQNPRHKITKRGQNVTFRCDPISEHNRLYWYRQTLGQGPEFLTYFQNEAQLEKSRLLSDRFSAERPKGSFSTLEIQRTEQGDSAMYLCASSLWGAETQYFGPGTRLLVL.

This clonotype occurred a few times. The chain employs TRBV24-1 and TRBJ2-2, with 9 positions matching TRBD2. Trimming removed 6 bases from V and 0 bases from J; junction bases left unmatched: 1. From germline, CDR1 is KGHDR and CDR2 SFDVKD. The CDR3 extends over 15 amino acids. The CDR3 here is CATSLAGPNTGELFF. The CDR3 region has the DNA TGTGCCACCAGTCTAGCGGGGCCGAACACCGGGGAGCTGTTTTTT.

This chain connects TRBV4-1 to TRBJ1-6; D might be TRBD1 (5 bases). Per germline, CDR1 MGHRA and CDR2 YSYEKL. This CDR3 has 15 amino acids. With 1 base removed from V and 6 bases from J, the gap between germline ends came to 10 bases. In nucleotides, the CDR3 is TGCGCCAGCAGCCAAGTTCGGGGACGTAATTCACCCCTCCACTTT. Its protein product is CASSQVRGRNSPLHF.

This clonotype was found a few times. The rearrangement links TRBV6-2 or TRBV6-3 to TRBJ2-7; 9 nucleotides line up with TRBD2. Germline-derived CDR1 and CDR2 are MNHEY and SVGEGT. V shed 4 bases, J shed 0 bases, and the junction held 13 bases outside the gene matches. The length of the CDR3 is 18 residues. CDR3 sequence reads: CASSFIPPGSGSSYEQYF. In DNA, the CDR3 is TGTGCCAGCAGTTTCATCCCCCCGGGTAGCGGGAGCTCCTACGAGCAGTACTTC.

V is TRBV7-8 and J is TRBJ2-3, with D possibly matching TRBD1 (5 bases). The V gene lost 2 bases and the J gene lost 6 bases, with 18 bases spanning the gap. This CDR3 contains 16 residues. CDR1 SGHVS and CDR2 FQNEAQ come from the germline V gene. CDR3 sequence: CASSLMNRFMDDTQYF. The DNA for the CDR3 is TGTGCCAGCAGCTTAATGAACAGGTTCATGGATGATACGCAGTATTTT.

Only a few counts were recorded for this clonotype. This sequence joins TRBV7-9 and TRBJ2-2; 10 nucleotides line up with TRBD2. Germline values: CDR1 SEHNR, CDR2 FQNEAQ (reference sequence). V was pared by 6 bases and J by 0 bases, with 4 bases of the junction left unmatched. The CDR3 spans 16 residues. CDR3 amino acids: CASRRTSGPNTGELFF. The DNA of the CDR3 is TGTGCCAGCAGGAGGACTAGCGGACCGAACACCGGGGAGCTGTTTTTT.

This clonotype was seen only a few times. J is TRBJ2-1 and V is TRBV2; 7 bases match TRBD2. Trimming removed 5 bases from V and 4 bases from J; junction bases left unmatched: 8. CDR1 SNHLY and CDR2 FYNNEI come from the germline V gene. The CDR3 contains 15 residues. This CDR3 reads CASSTTGGTYNEQFF. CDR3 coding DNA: TGTGCCAGCAGTACGACGGGGGGTACGTACAATGAGCAGTTCTTC.

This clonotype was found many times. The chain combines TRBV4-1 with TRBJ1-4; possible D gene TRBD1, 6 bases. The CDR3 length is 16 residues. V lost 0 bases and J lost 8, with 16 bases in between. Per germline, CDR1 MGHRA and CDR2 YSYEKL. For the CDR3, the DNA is TGCGCCAGCAGCCAAGATCTCCAGGGGAGGCAGGAAAAACTGTTTTTT. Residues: CASSQDLQGRQEKLFF.

The CDR3 loop reads CASSEYAVAGASTDTQYF. CDR3 nucleotide sequence: TGTGCCAGCAGTGAATACGCCGTAGCGGGGGCTAGCACAGATACGCAGTATTTT. V is TRBV25-1 and J is TRBJ2-3, with 9 bases that match TRBD2. The CDR3 extends over 18 amino acids. V was pared by 0 bases and J by 0 bases, with 7 bases of the junction left unmatched. Germline assignment: CDR1 MGHDK and CDR2 SYGVNS.

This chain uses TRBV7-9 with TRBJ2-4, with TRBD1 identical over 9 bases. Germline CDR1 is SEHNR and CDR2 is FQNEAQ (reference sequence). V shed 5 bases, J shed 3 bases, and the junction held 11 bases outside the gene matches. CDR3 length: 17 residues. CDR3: CASSIPGQGPGKNIQYF. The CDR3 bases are TGTGCCAGCAGCATACCGGGACAGGGCCCAGGCAAAAACATTCAGTACTTC.

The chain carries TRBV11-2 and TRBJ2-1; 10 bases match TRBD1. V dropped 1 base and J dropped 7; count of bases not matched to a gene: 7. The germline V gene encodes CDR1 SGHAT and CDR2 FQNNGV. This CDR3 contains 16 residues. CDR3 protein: CASSLVSGTGVNEQFF. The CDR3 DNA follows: TGTGCCAGCAGCTTAGTTTCCGGGACAGGGGTAAATGAGCAGTTCTTC. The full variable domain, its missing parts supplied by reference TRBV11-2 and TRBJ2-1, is EAGVAQSPRYKIIEKRQSVAFWCNPISGHATLYWYQQILGQGPKLLIQFQNNGVVDDSQLPKDRFSAERLKGVDSTLKIQPAKLEDSAVYLCASSLVSGTGVNEQFFGPGTRLTVL.

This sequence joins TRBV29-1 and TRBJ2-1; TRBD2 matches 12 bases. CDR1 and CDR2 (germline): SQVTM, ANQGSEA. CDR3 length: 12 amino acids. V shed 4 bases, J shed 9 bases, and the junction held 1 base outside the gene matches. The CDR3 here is CSVGGLAGEQFF. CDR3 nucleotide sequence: TGCAGCGTTGGGGGACTAGCGGGTGAGCAGTTCTTC.

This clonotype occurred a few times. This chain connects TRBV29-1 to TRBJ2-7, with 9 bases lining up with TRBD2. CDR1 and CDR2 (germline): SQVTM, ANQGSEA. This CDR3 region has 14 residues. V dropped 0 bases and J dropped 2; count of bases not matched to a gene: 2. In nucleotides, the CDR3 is TGCAGCGTTGAAGATGGGACTAGCCCCTACGAGCAGTACTTC. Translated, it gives CSVEDGTSPYEQYF.

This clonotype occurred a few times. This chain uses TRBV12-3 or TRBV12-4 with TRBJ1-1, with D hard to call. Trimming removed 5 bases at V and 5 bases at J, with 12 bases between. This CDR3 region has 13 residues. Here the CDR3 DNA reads TGTGCCAGCAGTGGCGGTATTAGTACTGAAGCTTTCTTT. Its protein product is CASSGGISTEAFF.

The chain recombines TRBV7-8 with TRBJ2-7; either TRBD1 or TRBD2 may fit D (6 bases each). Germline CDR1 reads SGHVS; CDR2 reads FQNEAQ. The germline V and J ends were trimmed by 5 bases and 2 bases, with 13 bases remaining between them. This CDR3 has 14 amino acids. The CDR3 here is CASSRGLGPYEQYF. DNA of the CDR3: TGTGCCAGCAGCCGGGGGCTGGGACCCTACGAGCAGTACTTC. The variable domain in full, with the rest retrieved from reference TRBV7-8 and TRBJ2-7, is GAGVSQSPRYKVAKRGQDVALRCDPISGHVSLFWYQQALGQGPEFLTYFQNEAQLDKSGLPSDRFFAERPEGSVSTLKIQRTQQEDSAVYLCASSRGLGPYEQYFGPGTRLTVT.

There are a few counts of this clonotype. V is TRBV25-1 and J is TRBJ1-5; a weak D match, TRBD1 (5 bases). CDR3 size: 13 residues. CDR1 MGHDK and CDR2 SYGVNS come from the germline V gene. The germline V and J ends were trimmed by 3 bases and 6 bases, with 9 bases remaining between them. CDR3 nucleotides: TGTGCCAGCAGTGACCAGGGTAGTCAGCCCCAGCATTTT. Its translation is CASSDQGSQPQHF.

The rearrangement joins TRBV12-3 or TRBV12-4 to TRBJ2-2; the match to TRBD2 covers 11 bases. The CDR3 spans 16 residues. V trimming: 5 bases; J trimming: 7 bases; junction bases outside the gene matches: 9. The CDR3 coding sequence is TGTGCCAGCAGTGTACTAGCGGGAGACCCCATCGGGGAGCTGTTTTTT. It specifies CASSVLAGDPIGELFF.

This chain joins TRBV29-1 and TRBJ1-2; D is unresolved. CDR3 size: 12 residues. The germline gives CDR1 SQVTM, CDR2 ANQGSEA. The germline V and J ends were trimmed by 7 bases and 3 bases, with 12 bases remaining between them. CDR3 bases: TGCAGCGCCAGGAGGCATGACTATGGCTACACCTTC. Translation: CSARRHDYGYTF.

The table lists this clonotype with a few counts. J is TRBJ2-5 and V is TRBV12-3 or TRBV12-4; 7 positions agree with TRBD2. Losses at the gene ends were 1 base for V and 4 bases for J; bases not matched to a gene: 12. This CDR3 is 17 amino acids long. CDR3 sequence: CASSLEGWSGGRETQYF. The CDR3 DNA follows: TGTGCCAGCAGTTTAGAGGGTTGGAGTGGCGGGAGAGAGACCCAGTACTTC.

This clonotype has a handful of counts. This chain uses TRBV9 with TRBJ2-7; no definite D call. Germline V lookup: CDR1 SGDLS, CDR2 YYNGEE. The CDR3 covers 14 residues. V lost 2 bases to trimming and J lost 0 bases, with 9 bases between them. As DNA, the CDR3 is TGTGCCAGCAGCGTCGGACGGAGCTCCTACGAGCAGTACTTC. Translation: CASSVGRSSYEQYF.

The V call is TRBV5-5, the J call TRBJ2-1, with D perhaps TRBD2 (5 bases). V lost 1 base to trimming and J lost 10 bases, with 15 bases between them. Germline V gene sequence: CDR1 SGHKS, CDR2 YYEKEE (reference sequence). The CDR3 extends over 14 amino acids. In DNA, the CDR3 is TGTGCCAGCAGCTTGTGGGAGCCGGTGGGGGAGCAGTTCTTC. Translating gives CASSLWEPVGEQFF.

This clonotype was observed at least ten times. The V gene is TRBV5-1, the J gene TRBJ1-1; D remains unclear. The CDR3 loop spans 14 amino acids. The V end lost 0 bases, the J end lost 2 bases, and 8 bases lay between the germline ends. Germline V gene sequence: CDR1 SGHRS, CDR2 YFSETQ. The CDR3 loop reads CASSLAGTNTEAFF. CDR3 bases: TGCGCCAGCAGCTTGGCAGGCACAAACACTGAAGCTTTCTTT.

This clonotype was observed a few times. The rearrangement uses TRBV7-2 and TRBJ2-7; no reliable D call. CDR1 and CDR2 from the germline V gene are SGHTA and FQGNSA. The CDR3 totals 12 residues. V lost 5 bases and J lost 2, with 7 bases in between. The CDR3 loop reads CASSPNTYEQYF. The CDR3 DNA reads TGTGCCAGCAGCCCGAATACCTACGAGCAGTACTTC. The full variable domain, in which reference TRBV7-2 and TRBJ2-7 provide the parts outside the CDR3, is GAGVSQSPSNKVTEKGKDVELRCDPISGHTALYWYRQSLGQGLEFLIYFQGNSAPDKSGLPSDRFSAERTGGSVSTLTIQRTQQEDSAVYLCASSPNTYEQYFGPGTRLTVT.